This TCR beta chain stems from a study of T cell changes during pregnancy in multiple sclerosis. Profiled with immunoSEQ multiplex PCR; TCRdb holds only in-frame clones, not every one. The sample holds roughly 20,000 clones, roughly 91% seen once. Deletions cut 1 base from V and 3 bases from J, with 18 bases between. The CDR3 totals 17 residues. Germline-derived CDR1 and CDR2 are SGHVS and FNYEAQ. This receptor was taken from a female donor with multiple sclerosis, enrolled in a pregnancy study. The chain uses TRBV7-6 and TRBJ1-1; no clear D. The specimen was CD8+ T cells from peripheral blood mononuclear cells, collected in the first trimester of pregnancy. The CDR3 sequence: CASSLVYKGSRDTEAFF. As DNA, the CDR3 is TGTGCCAGCAGCTTAGTCTATAAAGGGAGTAGGGACACTGAAGCTTTCTTT.